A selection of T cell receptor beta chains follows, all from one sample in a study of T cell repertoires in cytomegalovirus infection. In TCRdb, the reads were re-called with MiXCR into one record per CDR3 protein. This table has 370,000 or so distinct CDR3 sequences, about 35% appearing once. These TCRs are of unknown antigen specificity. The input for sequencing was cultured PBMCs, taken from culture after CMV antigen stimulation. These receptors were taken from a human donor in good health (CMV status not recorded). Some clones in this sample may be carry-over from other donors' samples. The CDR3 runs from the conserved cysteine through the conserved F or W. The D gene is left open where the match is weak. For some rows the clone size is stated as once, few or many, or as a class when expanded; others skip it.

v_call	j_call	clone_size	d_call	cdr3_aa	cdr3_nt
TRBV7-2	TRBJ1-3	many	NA	CASSQGFGNTIYF	TGTGCCAGCAGCCAGGGGTTCGGAAACACCATATATTTT
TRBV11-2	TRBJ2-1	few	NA	CASSFGNEQFF	TGTGCCAGCAGCTTCGGGAATGAGCAGTTCTTC
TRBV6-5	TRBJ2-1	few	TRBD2	CASRSPTGTSALATYNEQFF	TGTGCCAGCCGGTCCCCAACCGGGACTAGCGCATTAGCTACCTACAATGAGCAGTTCTTC
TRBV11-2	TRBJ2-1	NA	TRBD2	CASSQRLARYNEQFF	TGTGCCAGCAGCCAAAGACTAGCGAGGTACAATGAGCAGTTCTTC
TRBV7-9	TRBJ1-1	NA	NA	CASSPPGVQNTEAFF	TGTGCCAGCAGCCCCCCTGGGGTACAGAACACTGAAGCTTTCTTT
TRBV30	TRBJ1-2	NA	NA	CAWRSPAGPINYGYTF	TGTGCCTGGAGATCGCCGGCAGGACCAATTAACTATGGCTACACCTTC
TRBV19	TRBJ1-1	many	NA	CASSILRPPNTEAFF	TGTGCCAGTAGTATCCTCAGGCCTCCGAACACTGAAGCTTTCTTT
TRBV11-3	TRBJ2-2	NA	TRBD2	CASSLEGLAGSTGELFF	TGTGCCAGCAGCTTAGAGGGACTAGCGGGAAGCACCGGGGAGCTGTTTTTT
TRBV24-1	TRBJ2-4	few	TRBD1	CATSDRTGRAGGRRNIQYF	TGTGCCACCAGTGACCGGACAGGAAGGGCTGGTGGGAGAAGGAACATTCAGTACTTC
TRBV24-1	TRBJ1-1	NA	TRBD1	CATSDSSQGDTEAFF	TGTGCCACCAGTGACTCCTCCCAGGGGGACACTGAAGCTTTCTTT
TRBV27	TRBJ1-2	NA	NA	CASSLSWAPSSNYGNTF	TGTGCCAGCAGTTTATCATGGGCCCCAAGCTCTAACTATGGCAACACCTTC
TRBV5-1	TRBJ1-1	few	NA	CASSRTGGAEAFF	TGCGCCAGCAGCCGCACCGGGGGCGCTGAAGCTTTCTTT
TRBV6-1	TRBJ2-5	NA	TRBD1	CASSESQGAKTQYF	TGTGCCAGCAGTGAGTCACAGGGGGCAAAGACCCAGTACTTC
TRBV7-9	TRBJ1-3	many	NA	CASSVTSGNTIYF	TGTGCCAGCAGCGTGACCTCTGGAAACACCATATATTTT
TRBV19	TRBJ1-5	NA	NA	CASSPPPAQHF	TGTGCCAGTAGTCCTCCCCCGGCCCAGCATTTT
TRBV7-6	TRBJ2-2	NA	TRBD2	CASSLIPMGLAGGTNTGELFF	TGTGCCAGCAGCTTAATCCCGATGGGACTAGCGGGAGGAACGAACACCGGGGAGCTGTTTTTT
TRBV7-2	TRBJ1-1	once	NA	CASSLRSNTRYEAFF	TGTGCCAGCAGCTTACGGTCCAATACACGTTATGAAGCTTTCTTT
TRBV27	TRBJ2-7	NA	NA	CASKRQYGDEQYF	TGTGCCAGCAAAAGGCAGTACGGCGACGAGCAGTACTTC
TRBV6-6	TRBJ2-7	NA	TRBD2	CASSTLGVSGSRSHEQYF	TGTGCCAGCAGTACCCTCGGGGTTAGCGGGAGCCGTAGCCACGAGCAGTACTTC
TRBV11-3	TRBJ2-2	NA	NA	CASSPRSSVHGELIF	TGTGCCAGCAGCCCTCGTTCTAGTGTTCACGGGGAGCTGATTTTT
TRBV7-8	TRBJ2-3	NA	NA	CASSFDTGSTDTQYF	TGTGCCAGCAGCTTTGATACAGGAAGCACAGATACGCAGTATTTT
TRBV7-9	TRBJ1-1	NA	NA	CASSSEGFTEAFF	TGTGCCAGCAGCTCCGAGGGGTTCACTGAAGCTTTCTTT
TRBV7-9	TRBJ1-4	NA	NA	CASSIPGVGEKLFF	TGTGCCAGCAGCATCCCGGGAGTAGGTGAAAAACTGTTTTTT
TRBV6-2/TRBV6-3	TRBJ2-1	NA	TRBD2	CASSYRASGNNEQFF	TGTGCCAGCAGTTATAGGGCTAGCGGGAACAATGAGCAGTTCTTC
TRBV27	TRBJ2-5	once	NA	CASSLTPDSVYWTQYF	TGTGCCAGCAGTTTAACTCCCGACAGTGTATATTGGACCCAGTACTTC
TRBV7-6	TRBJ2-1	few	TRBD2	CASSSSLAVIPIEQFF	TGTGCCAGCAGCTCCTCACTAGCGGTGATTCCAATAGAGCAGTTCTTC
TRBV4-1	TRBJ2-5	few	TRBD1	CASSHPLPGQGQETQYF	TGCGCCAGCAGCCACCCCTTACCGGGACAGGGGCAAGAGACCCAGTACTTC
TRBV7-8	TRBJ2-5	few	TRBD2	CASSLMRGGETQYF	TGTGCCAGCAGCTTAATGAGGGGAGGGGAGACCCAGTACTTC
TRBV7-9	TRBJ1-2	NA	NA	CASSRGQTINYGYTF	TGTGCCAGCAGCCGCGGACAGACGATCAACTATGGCTACACCTTC
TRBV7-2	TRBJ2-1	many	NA	CASTVGGSYNEQFF	TGTGCCAGCACCGTGGGGGGCTCCTACAATGAGCAGTTCTTC
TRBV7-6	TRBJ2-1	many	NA	CASSGGRLLRTNEQFF	TGTGCCAGCAGCGGTGGCCGGCTCCTGAGAACCAATGAGCAGTTCTTC
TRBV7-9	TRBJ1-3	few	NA	CASSSVEGVSGLSGNTIYF	TGTGCCAGCAGCTCCGTAGAAGGAGTTTCAGGGCTTTCTGGAAACACCATATATTTT
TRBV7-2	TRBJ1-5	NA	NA	CASSLSRDTGFPQHF	TGTGCCAGCAGCTTAAGTCGCGACACGGGCTTTCCCCAGCATTTT
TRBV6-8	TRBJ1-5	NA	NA	CASSSKPQGIGQPQHF	TGTGCCAGCAGTTCCAAGCCCCAGGGAATTGGTCAGCCCCAGCATTTT